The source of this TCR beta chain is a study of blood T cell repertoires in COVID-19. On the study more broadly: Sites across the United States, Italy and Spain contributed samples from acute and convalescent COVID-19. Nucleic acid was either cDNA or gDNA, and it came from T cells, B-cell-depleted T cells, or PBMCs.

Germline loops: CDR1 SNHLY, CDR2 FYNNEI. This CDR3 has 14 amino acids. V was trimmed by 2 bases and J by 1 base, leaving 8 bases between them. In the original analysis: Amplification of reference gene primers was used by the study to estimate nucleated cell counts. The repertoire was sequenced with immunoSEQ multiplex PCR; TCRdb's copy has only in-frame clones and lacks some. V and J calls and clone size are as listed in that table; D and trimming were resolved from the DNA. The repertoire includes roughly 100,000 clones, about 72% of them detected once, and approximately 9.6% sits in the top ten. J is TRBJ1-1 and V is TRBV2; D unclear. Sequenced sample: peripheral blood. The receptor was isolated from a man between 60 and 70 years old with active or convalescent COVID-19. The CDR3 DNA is TGTGCCAGCAGTGAAACAACAGCGAACACTGAAGCTTTCTTT. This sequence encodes CASSETTANTEAFF.